Following are 5 T cell receptor beta chains from one sample sequenced in a study of shared clonotypes between healthy human individuals. Libraries were prepared by immunoSEQ multiplex PCR; TCRdb keeps only in-frame clonotypes and omits some of them. The sample yields 1.4 million to 1.5 million clones, 95% to 97% seen once. The specimen sequenced was naive CD4+ T cells sorted from blood. Subset noted: CD45RA+ positively selected. The receptors originated from a man in his thirties or forties in good health.

This clone was seen only once. The chain employs TRBV29-1 and TRBJ2-3; D is perhaps TRBD1 or TRBD2 (6 bases each). V was cut by 6 bases and J by 4 bases, with 14 bases left in between. The CDR3 is made up of 13 amino acids. The V gene's germline CDR1 is SQVTM and CDR2 ANQGSEA. The CDR3: CSVGGGVPDTQYF. CDR3 in DNA: TGCAGCGTGGGGGGCGGGGTCCCAGATACGCAGTATTTT.

V and J are TRBV6-4 and TRBJ2-3; 14 bases agree with TRBD2. Trimming took 5 bases from V and 5 from J; bases not matched to a gene: 3. The CDR3 extends over 15 amino acids. CDR1 MRHNA and CDR2 SNTAGT come from the germline V gene. CDR3 bases: TGTGCCAGCAGTATAGGGACTAGCGGGGGAGATACGCAGTATTTT. This sequence encodes CASSIGTSGGDTQYF.

The J gene is TRBJ2-1, the V gene TRBV14; possibly TRBD1 for D (6 bases). This CDR3 is 18 amino acids long. Germline CDR1 is SGHDN and CDR2 is FVKESK. V lost 0 bases, J lost 0 bases, and 15 bases lay in between. DNA of the CDR3: TGTGCCAGCAGCCAAGATCCGCCAGGGGCTAGCTCCTACAATGAGCAGTTCTTC. It specifies CASSQDPPGASSYNEQFF.

CDR3 nucleotides: TGCAGCGGAAGAAGCAGCCGCGGAAACACCATATATTTT. Encoded protein: CSGRSSRGNTIYF. The chain couples TRBV29-1 to TRBJ1-3; D is unclear. The CDR3 totals 13 residues. Trimming removed 7 bases at V and 4 bases at J, with 14 bases between. CDR1 SQVTM and CDR2 ANQGSEA come from the germline V gene.

The chain carries TRBV27 and TRBJ1-5; possibly TRBD1 for D (5 bases). Trimming pared 3 bases from V and 5 bases from J, leaving 11 bases between. Looked up from germline, CDR1 is MNHEY and CDR2 is SMNVEV (reference sequence). This CDR3 has 14 residues. The CDR3 region is CASSLLRGDQPQHF. CDR3 DNA sequence: TGTGCCAGCAGTTTGTTAAGGGGAGATCAGCCCCAGCATTTT.